The 22 T cell receptor beta chains listed next were all sequenced from one sample in a study of T-cell reconstitution after alpha-beta-depleted transplantation in children. Preparation of the TCRbeta library involved a method that used unique molecular identifiers. TCRdb reprocessed the PCR reads via MiXCR and lists one record per CDR3 protein. The top ten hold about 28% of the sample, which has about 980,000 distinct CDR3 sequences, roughly 29% seen once. The sample was PBMCs, mostly from graft donor cells, taken 360 days after TCRalphabeta/CD19-depleted stem cell transplant. The receptors stem from a boy younger than two who had a stem cell transplant for SCID, so the T cells may come from the graft donor.

Here the CDR3 reads CSATTGPGQPQHF. CDR3 bases: TGCAGTGCTACTACAGGGCCGGGACAGCCCCAGCATTTT. The chain combines TRBV20-1 with TRBJ1-5, with D tentatively TRBD1 (6 bases). Trimming left V 4 bases short and J 7 bases short, with 14 bases between. Germline lookup yields CDR1 DFQATT and CDR2 SNEGSKA (reference sequence). The CDR3 spans 13 residues.

The V gene is TRBV27, the J gene TRBJ2-7; TRBD2 might be the D (7 bases). The V end was cut by 5 bases, the J end by 2 bases, with 16 bases between. CDR3 length equals 15 residues. CDR1 and CDR2 (germline): MNHEY, SMNVEV (reference sequence). The CDR3 is CASSGGGAGTYEQYF. In DNA form, the CDR3 reads TGTGCCAGCAGTGGGGGGGGGGCGGGTACCTACGAGCAGTACTTC.

On this clonotype itself: A read error may produce the germline difference seen at one junction end. V usage is TRBV4-2 and J usage is TRBJ1-1; 7 bases agree with TRBD1. The CDR3 totals 14 residues. Germline lookup yields CDR1 LGHNA and CDR2 YNFKEQ. The CDR3 protein is CPSSQGGASAEAFF. The CDR3 region has the DNA TGTCCCAGCAGCCAGGGGGGGGCCAGCGCTGAAGCTTTCTTT.

The V and J genes are TRBV4-2 and TRBJ1-5; D gene ambiguous. In germline, CDR1 is LGHNA, CDR2 YNFKEQ. The CDR3 spans 15 residues. The ends were cut back, 1 base at V and 4 bases at J, with 11 bases in the middle. The CDR3, as DNA: TGTGCCAGCAGCCAAGTGTTCGTAGAAAATCAGCCCCAGCATTTT. It translates to CASSQVFVENQPQHF.

This rearrangement joins TRBV5-1 to TRBJ2-1, with 11 bases aligning to TRBD2. The trim removed 3 bases at V and 6 bases at J, leaving 8 bases unmatched. The CDR3 is made up of 16 amino acids. Germline lookup yields CDR1 SGHRS and CDR2 YFSETQ. The CDR3 region has the DNA TGCGCCAGCAGCTCCCGTAGCGGGGGGGCGAGCAATGAGCAGTTCTTC. Amino acid sequence: CASSSRSGGASNEQFF.

The genes are TRBV20-1 and TRBJ1-4; D not certain. V was clipped by 6 bases and J by 8 bases, with 13 bases between them. CDR1 is DFQATT, CDR2 SNEGSKA, per germline (reference sequence). CDR3 length equals 12 residues. In DNA form, the CDR3 reads TGCAGTGCCCTATTCGAGTACGAAAAACTGTTTTTT. It yields the protein CSALFEYEKLFF.

The chain is built from TRBV29-1 and TRBJ2-1, with D possibly matching TRBD2 (5 bases). From germline, CDR1 is SQVTM and CDR2 ANQGSEA. The CDR3 sequence is 13 residues long. The V end lost 1 base, the J end lost 9 bases, and 13 bases lay between the germline ends. This CDR3 is CSVEGGRIREQFF. CDR3 coding DNA: TGCAGCGTTGAAGGAGGGAGAATTCGTGAGCAGTTCTTC.

The chain carries TRBV14 and TRBJ2-7; possibly TRBD2 for D (6 bases). V was clipped by 6 bases and J by 5 bases, with 17 bases between them. Germline-derived CDR1 and CDR2 are SGHDN and FVKESK. This CDR3 comprises 14 residues. For the CDR3, the DNA is TGTGCCAGCAGAAAACGGGGGAAAGGAAACGAGCAGTACTTC. This encodes CASRKRGKGNEQYF.

This clonotype was detected a few times. The chain employs TRBV4-1 and TRBJ1-6; D is ambiguous. The CDR3 runs to 15 residues. Trimming shortened V by 1 base and J by 3 bases, and 7 bases separated the two germline ends. Germline V gene data show CDR1 as MGHRA and CDR2 as YSYEKL. The CDR3: CASSQGSDYNSPLHF. In nucleotides, the CDR3 is TGCGCCAGCAGCCAAGGGTCGGACTATAATTCACCCCTCCACTTT.

The chain has TRBV20-1 and TRBJ2-1; weak D call: TRBD2 (6 bases). Germline V gene sequence: CDR1 DFQATT, CDR2 SNEGSKA (reference sequence). The ends were cut back, 3 bases at V and 10 bases at J, with 16 bases in the middle. This CDR3 is built from 13 residues. This CDR3 is CSASPGLLEEQFF. Here the CDR3 DNA reads TGCAGTGCTAGCCCGGGACTTCTAGAAGAGCAGTTCTTC.

This clonotype was seen more than once but under ten times. The genes are TRBV7-8 and TRBJ2-7, with D unresolved. CDR1 is SGHVS, CDR2 FQNEAQ, per germline. Trimming took off 5 bases at V and 6 bases at J, with 23 bases between the two ends. This CDR3 comprises 16 residues. The CDR3 bases are TGTGCCAGCAGCCCTTTCCTCCGGCGGCGCCGCTCCGAGCAGTACTTC. The encoded protein is CASSPFLRRRRSEQYF.

This clonotype showed up many times. This chain links TRBV20-1 with TRBJ1-1; D may be TRBD1 (6 bases). V was clipped by 5 bases and J by 5 bases, with 18 bases between them. Per germline, CDR1 DFQATT and CDR2 SNEGSKA (reference sequence). The CDR3 has 14 amino acids. CDR3 protein: CSAFSLRGRTEAFF. The CDR3 coding sequence is TGCAGTGCTTTTTCCTTGAGGGGGAGGACTGAAGCTTTCTTT.

This clonotype showed up just a few times. The chain recombines TRBV28 with TRBJ2-5, with D possibly matching TRBD1 (6 bases). Germline loops: CDR1 MDHEN, CDR2 SYDVKM. V shed 5 bases and J shed 4 bases, with 20 bases lying between them. The CDR3 extends over 16 amino acids. This CDR3 reads CASSGPPATGSETQYF. The CDR3, as DNA: TGTGCCAGCAGTGGACCCCCTGCGACAGGATCAGAGACCCAGTACTTC.

This chain links TRBV20-1 with TRBJ1-1; D may be TRBD1 (5 bases). Germline V gene sequence: CDR1 DFQATT, CDR2 SNEGSKA (reference sequence). This CDR3 spans 14 amino acids. The ends were cut back, 1 base at V and 4 bases at J, with 13 bases in the middle. As DNA, the CDR3 is TGCAGTGCTAGAGCCTACAGGATCAGCACTGAAGCTTTCTTT. Translation gives CSARAYRISTEAFF.

The chain carries TRBV7-3 and TRBJ2-6; TRBD1 might be the D (6 bases). There are 20 residues in the CDR3. V dropped 1 base and J dropped 2 bases, with 21 bases sitting between them. Germline CDR1 and CDR2: SGHTA and FQGTGA. The CDR3 protein is CASSLRVGALWVPGANVLTF. CDR3 DNA: TGTGCCAGCAGCTTAAGAGTGGGGGCTTTATGGGTACCTGGGGCCAACGTCCTGACTTTC. The variable domain in full, completed from reference TRBV7-3 and TRBJ2-6, reads GAGVSQTPSNKVTEKGKYVELRCDPISGHTALYWYRQSLGQGPEFLIYFQGTGAADDSGLPNDRFFAVRPEGSVSTLKIQRTERGDSAVYLCASSLRVGALWVPGANVLTFGAGSRLTVL.

This chain uses TRBV15 with TRBJ2-2, with 15 nucleotides matching TRBD2. V lost 6 bases, J lost 7 bases, and 15 bases stayed unmatched. Per germline, CDR1 LNHNV and CDR2 YYDKDF (reference sequence). CDR3 length: 19 amino acids. The CDR3 spells CATSSGGTSGGTGIGELFF. The CDR3 coding sequence is TGTGCCACCAGTTCAGGAGGGACTAGCGGGGGGACGGGTATCGGGGAGCTGTTTTTT.

J is TRBJ2-4 and V is TRBV2; 8 positions agree with TRBD1. This CDR3 comprises 12 residues. The junction had 6 bases not matched to a gene; V was cut back by 1 base and J by 16 bases. Germline CDR1 is SNHLY and CDR2 is FYNNEI. The CDR3 DNA reads as TGTGCCAGCAGTGAAGAGAACAGGGGGGAATACTTC. Translated, it gives CASSEENRGEYF.

The J gene is TRBJ2-2, the V gene TRBV20-1; tentatively, D is TRBD1 or TRBD2 (5 bases each). V lost 6 bases and J 0 bases, leaving 14 bases between the germline ends. Germline CDR1 reads DFQATT; CDR2 reads SNEGSKA (reference sequence). The length of the CDR3 is 15 residues. The CDR3 DNA reads TGCAGTGCGAGGGGTGGGCAGTCGAACACCGGGGAGCTGTTTTTT. This gives the protein CSARGGQSNTGELFF.

The rearrangement uses TRBV20-1 and TRBJ2-5; TRBD2 might be the D (6 bases). Germline CDR1 is DFQATT and CDR2 is SNEGSKA (reference sequence). The CDR3 extends over 11 amino acids. V was trimmed by 7 bases and J by 9 bases, leaving 15 bases between them. This chain's CDR3 is CSGPNLASQYF. Here the CDR3 DNA reads TGCAGTGGCCCCAACCTAGCGTCCCAGTACTTC.

This clonotype was recorded once. The chain carries TRBV7-6 and TRBJ2-1; possible D gene TRBD2, 5 bases. V lost 5 bases, J lost 5 bases, and 10 bases lay in between. The germline V gene encodes CDR1 SGHVS and CDR2 FNYEAQ. There are 13 residues in the CDR3. CDR3 bases: TGTGCCAGCAGCCCAACTAGGCACAATGAGCAGTTCTTC. Residues: CASSPTRHNEQFF.

The chain carries TRBV6-6 and TRBJ1-5; the match to TRBD1 covers 9 bases. J was trimmed by 6 bases and V by 6 bases; bases with no gene match: 3. Germline V gives CDR1 MNHNY, CDR2 SVGAGI (reference sequence). CDR3 length: 13 residues. Here the CDR3 DNA reads TGTGCCAGCAGCGGACAGGGGACTCAGCCCCAGCATTTT. Amino acid sequence: CASSGQGTQPQHF.

The J gene is TRBJ2-1, the V gene TRBV20-1, with 8 bases lining up with TRBD2. The CDR3 runs to 16 residues. V lost 3 bases, J lost 0 bases, and 7 bases stayed unmatched. Germline loops: CDR1 DFQATT, CDR2 SNEGSKA (reference sequence). The CDR3 loop is CSARGAGASSYNEQFF. For the CDR3, the DNA is TGCAGTGCTAGGGGAGCGGGGGCGAGCTCCTACAATGAGCAGTTCTTC.